This T cell receptor beta chain was identified in a study of regulatory T cells in long-lasting Graves disease. General observations from the study: Sample size was small, which may have lowered accuracy.

Noted time point: newly diagnosed GD, antithyroid drugs for less than 3 months. PBMC-extracted RNA yielded the TCR library. The table lists this clonotype with many counts. Antigen: not known. According to the study, TCR beta libraries were built with iRepertoire HTBI primers and CDR3-region Arm-PCR. TCRdb reanalysed the multiplex PCR reads using MiXCR and keeps one entry per CDR3 protein. The sample lists about 420,000 distinct CDR3 sequences; about a sixth were seen once. The J segment lost 5 bases and the V segment lost 3 bases, leaving 6 bases of the junction unmatched. This CDR3 is 14 amino acids long. The germline V gene has CDR1 GTSNPN and CDR2 SVGIG (reference sequence). The data also belong to a second study, concerning T cells in Graves' hyperthyroidism and ophthalmopathy.

Specimen: peripheral blood mononuclear cells (PBMCs), collected at new diagnosis, from a patient treated with antithyroid drugs. The TCR originated in a young woman with Graves disease. This chain connects TRBV30 to TRBJ2-1; 8 bases match TRBD1. This CDR3 reads CAWSLGQGHNEQFF. CDR3 coding DNA: TGTGCCTGGAGCCTAGGACAGGGTCACAATGAGCAGTTCTTC.